This T cell receptor beta chain is from a study of radiotherapy plus CTLA-4 blockade in lung cancer. Looked up from germline, CDR1 is SGHVS and CDR2 is FNYEAQ. The V and J ends lost 5 bases and 9 bases respectively, with 20 bases between them. The CDR3 is 14 residues long. Generated by immunoSEQ multiplex PCR, the TCRdb table keeps only in-frame clones and is missing some. Of 85,000 to 130,000 clones listed, about 85% are singletons. Patients with chemo-refractory metastatic non-small-cell lung cancer received focal radiation plus CTLA-4 blockade with ipilimumab. Study-level results: Blood TCR clones of tumor origin expanded after radiotherapy plus ipilimumab.

Comments on this clone: Its antigen is still unknown.

Sample: peripheral blood, taken from a patient treated with radiotherapy plus ipilimumab. This TCR came from a human donor with non-small cell lung cancer that progressed on radiotherapy plus ipilimumab. Some clones in this sample may be carry-over from other donors' samples. The J gene is TRBJ2-7, the V gene TRBV7-6; no clear D. DNA for the CDR3: TGTGCCAGCAGCCAAGACCGTACCTACGAGCGGCAGTACTTC. Translation gives CASSQDRTYERQYF. The variable domain in full, with the rest retrieved from reference TRBV7-6 and TRBJ2-7, is GAGVSQSPRYKVTKRGQDVALRCDPISGHVSLYWYRQALGQGPEFLTYFNYEAQQDKSGLPNDRFSAERPEGSISTLTIQRTEQRDSAMYRCASSQDRTYERQYFGPGTRLTVT.